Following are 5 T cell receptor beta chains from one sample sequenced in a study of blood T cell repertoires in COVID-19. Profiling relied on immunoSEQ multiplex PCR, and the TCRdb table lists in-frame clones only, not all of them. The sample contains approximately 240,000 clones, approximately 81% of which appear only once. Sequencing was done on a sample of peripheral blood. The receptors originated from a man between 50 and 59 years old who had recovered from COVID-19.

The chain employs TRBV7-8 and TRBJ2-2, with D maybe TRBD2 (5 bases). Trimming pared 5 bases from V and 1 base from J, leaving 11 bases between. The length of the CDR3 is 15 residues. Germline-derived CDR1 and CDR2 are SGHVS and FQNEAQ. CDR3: CASSAWERNTGELFF. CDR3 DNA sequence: TGTGCCAGCAGCGCTTGGGAGCGGAACACCGGGGAGCTGTTTTTT.

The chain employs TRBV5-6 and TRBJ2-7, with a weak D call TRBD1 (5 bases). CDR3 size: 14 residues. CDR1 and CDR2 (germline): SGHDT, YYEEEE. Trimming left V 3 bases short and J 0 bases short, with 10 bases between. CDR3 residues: CASSSTGYSYEQYF. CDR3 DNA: TGTGCCAGCAGCTCTACAGGTTACTCCTACGAGCAGTACTTC.

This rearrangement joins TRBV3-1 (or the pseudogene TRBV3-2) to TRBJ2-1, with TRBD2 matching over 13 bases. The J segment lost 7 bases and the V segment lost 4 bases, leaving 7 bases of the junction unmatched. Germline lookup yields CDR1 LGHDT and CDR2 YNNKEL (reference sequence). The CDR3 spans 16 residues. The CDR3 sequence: CASSPRLAGGENEQFF. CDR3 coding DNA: TGTGCCAGCAGCCCGCGACTAGCGGGAGGTGAGAATGAGCAGTTCTTC.

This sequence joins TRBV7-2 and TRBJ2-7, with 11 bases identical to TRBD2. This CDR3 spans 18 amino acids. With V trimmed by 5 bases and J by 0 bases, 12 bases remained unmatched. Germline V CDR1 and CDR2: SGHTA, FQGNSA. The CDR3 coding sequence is TGTGCCAGCAGCGGACGGAGACTAGCGGGAAGTAGCTCCTACGAGCAGTACTTC. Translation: CASSGRRLAGSSSYEQYF.

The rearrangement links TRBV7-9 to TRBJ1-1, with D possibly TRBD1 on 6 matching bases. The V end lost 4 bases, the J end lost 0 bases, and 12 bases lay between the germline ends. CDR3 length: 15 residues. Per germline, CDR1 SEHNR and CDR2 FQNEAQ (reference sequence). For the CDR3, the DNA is TGTGCCAGCAGCTCTCACAGGGTCCTGAACACTGAAGCTTTCTTT. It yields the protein CASSSHRVLNTEAFF.